Each of the 30 T cell receptor beta chains below was sequenced from the same sample in a study of cytomegalovirus exposure and HLA in healthy donors. Clones were sequenced by immunoSEQ multiplex PCR, and TCRdb holds only the in-frame ones, with some missing. The repertoire holds approximately 160,000 clones, with 75% to 90% as singletons. Material: PBMCs. Receptors were obtained from a woman in her late teens or twenties in good health and CMV-seronegative.

The chain recombines TRBV7-2 with TRBJ1-1; a weak D match, TRBD1 (5 bases). In germline, CDR1 is SGHTA, CDR2 FQGNSA. V lost 0 bases and J 6 bases, leaving 11 bases between the germline ends. The CDR3 sequence is 14 residues long. The CDR3 protein is CASSLAEGLAEAFF. In DNA, the CDR3 is TGTGCCAGCAGCTTAGCGGAGGGGTTGGCTGAAGCTTTCTTT.

The chain employs TRBV4-3 and TRBJ1-2, with 8 bases matching TRBD1. The CDR3 is 15 residues long. The trim removed 1 base at V and 5 bases at J, leaving 6 bases unmatched. CDR1 LGHNA and CDR2 YSLEER come from the germline V gene. The CDR3: CASSQVTGGGYGYTF. As DNA, the CDR3 is TGCGCCAGCAGCCAAGTAACAGGGGGGGGTTATGGCTACACCTTC.

The J gene is TRBJ1-3, the V gene TRBV4-1, with 7 bases that match TRBD1. The junction had 1 base not matched to a gene; V was cut back by 2 bases and J by 3 bases. The CDR3 is made up of 14 amino acids. Per the germline V gene, CDR1 is MGHRA and CDR2 is YSYEKL. The CDR3 DNA reads as TGCGCCAGCAGCCAAACAGGGGTTGGAAACACCATATATTTT. Protein product: CASSQTGVGNTIYF.

This clone was counted a single time. The J gene is TRBJ1-2, the V gene TRBV5-4, with 9 nucleotides matching TRBD1. The germline V gene encodes CDR1 SGHNT and CDR2 YYREEE (reference sequence). J gave up 2 bases and V 4 bases, and 6 bases lay outside the gene matches. This CDR3 contains 15 residues. The DNA for the CDR3 is TGTGCCAGCAGCCTCAACAGGGGGCTGAACTATGGCTACACCTTC. This encodes CASSLNRGLNYGYTF.

This clone was seen only a few times. The gene calls are TRBV4-2 and TRBJ1-1; 7 nucleotides line up with TRBD1. Trimming cost V 11 bases and J 1 base; bases outside gene matches: 7. The germline CDR1 and CDR2 sequences are LGHNA and YNFKEQ. This CDR3 is 13 amino acids long. In DNA, the CDR3 is TGTGCCGGGGGTAGGACAGGGAACACTGAAGCTTTCTTT. Translation gives CAGGRTGNTEAFF.

V is TRBV5-1 and J is TRBJ2-7, with D tentatively TRBD2 (6 bases). Deletions cut 4 bases from V and 5 bases from J, with 19 bases between. In germline, CDR1 is SGHRS, CDR2 YFSETQ. The CDR3 extends over 15 amino acids. The CDR3 reads CASSGRDAGRDEQYF. Written as DNA, the CDR3 is TGCGCCAGCAGCGGGCGGGACGCGGGTAGGGACGAGCAGTACTTC.

The rearrangement joins TRBV4-3 to TRBJ1-5, with TRBD1 matching over 7 bases. The V segment lost 0 bases and the J segment 1 base; nucleotides outside the gene matches: 3. The V gene's germline CDR1 is LGHNA and CDR2 YSLEER. The CDR3 spans 16 residues. CDR3 in DNA: TGCGCCAGCAGCCAAGATGCAGGGGGGAGCAATCAGCCCCAGCATTTT. Translation gives CASSQDAGGSNQPQHF.

This clone was seen more than once but under ten times. The chain has TRBV5-1 and TRBJ1-2; 7 nucleotides agree with TRBD1. The CDR3 loop spans 14 amino acids. Trimming removed 4 bases from V and 7 bases from J; junction bases left unmatched: 10. Germline V gene lookup returns CDR1 SGHRS and CDR2 YFSETQ. CDR3 DNA: TGCGCCAGCAGCGTCTCCACAGGGGTTGGTGGCTACACCTTC. This codes for CASSVSTGVGGYTF. The full variable domain, in which reference TRBV5-1 and TRBJ1-2 provide the parts outside the CDR3, is KAGVTQTPRYLIKTRGQQVTLSCSPISGHRSVSWYQQTPGQGLQFLFEYFSETQRNKGNFPGRFSGRQFSNSRSEMNVSTLELGDSALYLCASSVSTGVGGYTFGSGTRLTVV.

The chain is built from TRBV9 and TRBJ2-3, with 10 bases fitting TRBD1. With V trimmed by 4 bases and J by 7 bases, 12 bases remained unmatched. CDR1 SGDLS and CDR2 YYNGEE come from the germline V gene. The CDR3 length is 16 residues. This chain's CDR3 is CASSCDRGHWVYTQYF. In nucleotides, the CDR3 is TGTGCCAGCAGCTGTGACAGGGGGCATTGGGTCTATACGCAGTATTTT. Using reference TRBV9 and TRBJ2-3 for the parts outside the CDR3, the full variable domain is DSGVTQTPKHLITATGQRVTLRCSPRSGDLSVYWYQQSLDQGLQFLIQYYNGEERAKGNILERFSAQQFPDLHSELNLSSLELGDSALYFCASSCDRGHWVYTQYFGPGTRLTVL.

This clone was seen just once. The chain is built from TRBV27 and TRBJ2-1, with 9 bases matching TRBD1. This CDR3 is 17 amino acids long. J was trimmed by 10 bases and V by 6 bases; bases with no gene match: 19. Germline V CDR1 and CDR2: MNHEY, SMNVEV (reference sequence). The CDR3 here is CASSPHKTGTGPDEQFF. The CDR3 coding sequence is TGTGCCAGCAGCCCGCATAAAACCGGGACAGGGCCCGACGAGCAGTTCTTC.

The chain links TRBV5-1 to TRBJ2-1, with 7 bases fitting TRBD1. V was clipped by 7 bases and J by 5 bases; unmatched bases: 3. The CDR3 length is 12 residues. Germline CDR1 and CDR2: SGHRS and YFSETQ. The DNA of the CDR3 is TGCGCCAGCCGAGACAGGGACAATGAGCAGTTCTTC. Translated: CASRDRDNEQFF.

This sequence joins TRBV27 and TRBJ2-1; D call uncertain. The germline CDR1 and CDR2 sequences are MNHEY and SMNVEV (reference sequence). Trimming took off 5 bases at V and 4 bases at J, with 3 bases between the two ends. This CDR3 comprises 11 residues. This CDR3 reads CASSLYNEQFF. For the CDR3, the DNA is TGTGCCAGCAGTCTGTACAATGAGCAGTTCTTC.

This clone was detected ten times or more. The chain employs TRBV4-1 and TRBJ2-6, with a possible D match to TRBD1 (6 bases). This CDR3 is 17 amino acids long. V lost 0 bases and J 0 bases, leaving 9 bases between the germline ends. CDR1 is MGHRA and CDR2 is YSYEKL in the germline V gene. DNA of the CDR3: TGCGCCAGCAGCCAAGACAGGGGATTCTCTGGGGCCAACGTCCTGACTTTC. This sequence encodes CASSQDRGFSGANVLTF.

The chain has TRBV4-3 and TRBJ2-5; 10 bases align to TRBD2. Germline loops: CDR1 LGHNA, CDR2 YSLEER. This CDR3 is 16 amino acids long. With V trimmed by 1 base and J by 5 bases, 7 bases remained unmatched. This CDR3 reads CASSQGGSGRWETQYF. The CDR3 DNA follows: TGCGCCAGCAGCCAAGGCGGTAGCGGGAGGTGGGAGACCCAGTACTTC.

The CDR3 protein is CASSVQGSGGYTF. The CDR3 coding sequence is TGTGCCAGCAGCGTACAGGGATCAGGAGGCTACACCTTC. The chain has TRBV9 and TRBJ1-2; D possibly corresponds to TRBD1 (5 bases). Per the germline V gene, CDR1 is SGDLS and CDR2 is YYNGEE. V lost 1 base and J lost 8, with 12 bases in between. The CDR3 consists of 13 residues.

This clone was recorded only once. This rearrangement joins TRBV5-5 to TRBJ2-7; 10 bases agree with TRBD1. Germline V gene lookup returns CDR1 SGHKS and CDR2 YYEKEE (reference sequence). The length of the CDR3 is 16 residues. Trimming cost V 0 bases and J 4 bases; bases outside gene matches: 7. CDR3 coding DNA: TGTGCCAGCAGCTTGGCCACGGGACAGGGGACGTACGAGCAGTACTTC. This gives the protein CASSLATGQGTYEQYF.

The chain recombines TRBV5-1 with TRBJ1-2; TRBD1 might be the D (6 bases). The length of the CDR3 is 15 residues. V was clipped by 2 bases and J by 1 base, with 12 bases between them. Germline CDR1 reads SGHRS; CDR2 reads YFSETQ. The CDR3 nucleotides read TGCGCCAGCAGCTTTATAGGGGACAATAACTATGGCTACACCTTC. It is translated as CASSFIGDNNYGYTF.

The chain is built from TRBV29-1 and TRBJ1-3; 7 bases align to TRBD1. CDR3 length: 12 amino acids. After removal of 6 bases from V and 10 bases from J, the junction contained 9 bases not matched to a gene. The germline V gene has CDR1 SQVTM and CDR2 ANQGSEA. In DNA form, the CDR3 reads TGCAGCGTACAGGGACAGTTCCGTACCATATATTTT. Translation: CSVQGQFRTIYF. Filled out from reference TRBV29-1 and TRBJ1-3, the complete variable domain reads SAVISQKPSRDICQRGTSLTIQCQVDSQVTMMFWYRQQPGQSLTLIATANQGSEATYESGFVIDKFPISRPNLTFSTLTVSNMSPEDSSIYLCSVQGQFRTIYFGEGSWLTVV.

The table lists this clone with many counts. The gene calls are TRBV9 and TRBJ2-7; TRBD1 is a possible D gene (5 bases). The germline V gene encodes CDR1 SGDLS and CDR2 YYNGEE. Trimming stripped 0 bases from V and 6 bases from J, with 19 bases between. The CDR3 runs to 16 residues. For the CDR3, the DNA is TGTGCCAGCAGCGTAGGATCGCAGGGAATCCTAGGCGAGCAGTACTTC. It yields the protein CASSVGSQGILGEQYF. Full variable domain (rest looked up from reference TRBV9 and TRBJ2-7): DSGVTQTPKHLITATGQRVTLRCSPRSGDLSVYWYQQSLDQGLQFLIQYYNGEERAKGNILERFSAQQFPDLHSELNLSSLELGDSALYFCASSVGSQGILGEQYFGPGTRLTVT.

The rearrangement joins TRBV19 to TRBJ1-2; D may be TRBD1 (5 bases). V was trimmed by 7 bases and J by 4 bases, leaving 10 bases between them. The CDR3 covers 12 residues. Germline V gene lookup returns CDR1 LNHDA and CDR2 SQIVND (reference sequence). The CDR3 spells CASTGTTYGYTF. The CDR3 bases are TGTGCCAGTACCGGGACTACCTATGGCTACACCTTC.

This clone was picked up a small number of times. This chain connects TRBV27 to TRBJ1-1; D may be TRBD1 (5 bases). Germline values: CDR1 MNHEY, CDR2 SMNVEV (reference sequence). The CDR3 contains 13 residues. Trimming left V 2 bases short and J 4 bases short, with 8 bases between. CDR3 amino acids: CASSLQGTTEAFF. The CDR3 bases are TGTGCCAGCAGTTTACAGGGTACCACTGAAGCTTTCTTT.

This chain joins TRBV2 and TRBJ1-2; tentative D call: TRBD1 (5 bases). The CDR3 has 17 amino acids. The germline V gene encodes CDR1 SNHLY and CDR2 FYNNEI. The V end was cut by 1 base, the J end by 2 bases, with 17 bases between. The CDR3 sequence: CASSEGAQGRWNYGYTF. Written as DNA, the CDR3 is TGTGCCAGCAGTGAAGGAGCGCAGGGCAGGTGGAACTATGGCTACACCTTC.

The chain is built from TRBV7-2 and TRBJ2-5, with unresolved D. Germline assignment: CDR1 SGHTA and CDR2 FQGNSA. With 1 base removed from V and 2 bases from J, the gap between germline ends came to 5 bases. CDR3 length: 13 residues. The CDR3, as DNA: TGTGCCAGCAGCTTAGAGAGGCAAGAGACCCAGTACTTC. Protein: CASSLERQETQYF.

The J gene is TRBJ2-5, the V gene TRBV7-9; the D gene is possibly TRBD1 (6 bases). Germline-derived CDR1 and CDR2 are SEHNR and FQNEAQ (reference sequence). There are 15 residues in the CDR3. Trimming shortened V by 2 bases and J by 5 bases, and 15 bases separated the two germline ends. This chain's CDR3 is CASSLKQGLRETQYF. As DNA, the CDR3 is TGTGCCAGCAGCTTAAAACAGGGCCTGCGGGAGACCCAGTACTTC.

This clone has only one observation. This rearrangement joins TRBV7-9 to TRBJ2-1; 9 positions match TRBD1. The CDR3 extends over 13 amino acids. The junction had 5 bases not matched to a gene; V was cut back by 4 bases and J by 10 bases. CDR1 SEHNR and CDR2 FQNEAQ come from the germline V gene (reference sequence). Written as DNA, the CDR3 is TGTGCCAGCAGCTCCCGTGGACAGGGGGAGCAGTTCTTC. Translated, it gives CASSSRGQGEQFF.

The V and J genes are TRBV7-2 and TRBJ2-7, with D perhaps TRBD1 (5 bases). V was clipped by 1 base and J by 4 bases, with 20 bases between them. In germline, CDR1 is SGHTA, CDR2 FQGNSA. CDR3 length: 17 residues. The CDR3, as DNA: TGTGCCAGCAGCTTAGAAAGGGGCAGGGCTCCCCAGTACGAGCAGTACTTC. As protein: CASSLERGRAPQYEQYF.

The chain combines TRBV27 with TRBJ2-5, with 12 bases aligning to TRBD1. The CDR3 length is 16 residues. CDR1 and CDR2 from the germline V gene are MNHEY and SMNVEV (reference sequence). The junction had 7 bases not matched to a gene; V was cut back by 3 bases and J by 5 bases. CDR3 DNA sequence: TGTGCCAGCAGTTTCTCCGGGACAGGGGGCTGGGAGACCCAGTACTTC. Its protein product is CASSFSGTGGWETQYF.

V gene TRBV9 combines with J gene TRBJ1-1; possible D gene TRBD1, 6 bases. Looked up from germline, CDR1 is SGDLS and CDR2 is YYNGEE. The CDR3 totals 16 residues. V shed 3 bases and J shed 0 bases, with 15 bases lying between them. The CDR3 sequence is CASSAPGDRMNTEAFF. DNA of the CDR3: TGTGCCAGCAGCGCCCCAGGGGATAGAATGAACACTGAAGCTTTCTTT.

J is TRBJ2-7 and V is TRBV6-1; 7 nucleotides align to TRBD2. CDR1 is MNHNS and CDR2 is SASEGT in the germline V gene. Germline trimming cut 7 bases from V and 6 bases from J; bases unmatched to any gene: 12. The CDR3 runs to 14 residues. CDR3 protein: CASILGGDGGEQYF. In DNA form, the CDR3 reads TGTGCCAGCATTCTTGGGGGGGACGGGGGCGAGCAGTACTTC.

The V gene is TRBV4-2, the J gene TRBJ1-1, with D perhaps matching TRBD1 (5 bases). This CDR3 has 16 amino acids. Trimming took off 0 bases at V and 4 bases at J, with 15 bases between the two ends. Germline V gives CDR1 LGHNA, CDR2 YNFKEQ. In DNA, the CDR3 is TGTGCCAGCAGCCAAGATCGGTCCATGGGGCCCACTGAAGCTTTCTTT. Protein: CASSQDRSMGPTEAFF.